This T cell receptor beta chain was documented in a study of cytomegalovirus exposure and HLA in healthy donors. Study-wide points: Follow-up analysis found HLA locus-dependent TCR association rates, highest for DRB1 and lowest for HLA-C.

Germline V lookup: CDR1 MNHEY, CDR2 SMNVEV (reference sequence). Trimming removed 3 bases at V and 5 bases at J, with 10 bases between. This CDR3 region has 13 residues. Remarks on this clone: Its antigen is as yet unknown.

The PCR was carried out with 60 Vbeta primers and 13 Jbeta primers. Assay: immunoSEQ multiplex PCR; the TCRdb copy retains only in-frame clones and omits some. Of about 200,000 clones detected, 82% appear once; the ten largest clones hold 2.7%. The origin of this receptor is a woman aged 40-49 years in good health and CMV-seronegative. The sample consisted of PBMCs. The chain links TRBV27 to TRBJ1-2; D may be TRBD1 (5 bases). CDR3 nucleotides: TGTGCCAGCAGTTTTGTAGGGGCTTATGGCTACACCTTC. It encodes CASSFVGAYGYTF.